The clone carrying this T cell receptor beta chain was picked up many times. The antigen remains unidentified. This entry belongs to a study of T cells after posttransplantation cyclophosphamide. Study-wide results and caveats: Tissue-infiltrating T cells from skin or gut overlapped little with blood T cells.

This CDR3 is 18 amino acids long. Profiling relied on immunoSEQ multiplex PCR, and the TCRdb table lists in-frame clones only, not all of them. Singletons are absent from the sample, which has roughly 25,000 clones. Cyclophosphamide on days +3 and +4 followed busulfan-fludarabine conditioning and a marrow graft. The material sequenced was PBMCs, taken after allogeneic stem cell transplant with posttransplant cyclophosphamide. The clonotype originates from a male patient younger than 35 who received an allogeneic stem cell transplant from a related donor, was CMV-positive, and had no GVHD. A share of the T cells may be of graft donor origin. The chain couples TRBV12-2 to TRBJ1-5; TRBD1, as called in the table, went unchecked against the DNA. TRBV12-2 is reported as a pseudogene. The CDR3 DNA sequence: TGTGCAAGTCGCTTAGCTTGGGACAGTCAAAATAGCAATCAGCCCCAGCATTTT. It specifies CASRLAWDSQNSNQPQHF.